This T cell receptor beta chain was identified during a study of T cell responses to AZD1222 COVID-19 vaccine. The study, taken as a whole, reports: Just a handful of people given AZD1222 tested seropositive at baseline. The study found Spike-specific TCR breadth and depth rose after two AZD1222 doses.

In its sample, this clone was seen once. What it binds is unknown. CDR1 and CDR2 from the germline V gene are MGHDK and SYGVNS. The CDR3 is 16 residues long. V lost 1 base, J lost 5 bases, and 3 bases stayed unmatched. Assay: immunoSEQ multiplex PCR; the TCRdb copy retains only in-frame clones and omits some. This table has under 150,000 clones, under 95% appearing once. This sequence was found in an adult in good health. The chain employs TRBV25-1 and TRBJ2-2, with 11 bases identical to TRBD1. The sample here was peripheral blood, taken on day 0 of AZD1222 vaccination. CDR3 nucleotide sequence: TGTGCCAGCAGTGAATCAGGACAGGGGGCGACCGGGGAGCTGTTTTTT. It specifies CASSESGQGATGELFF. The full variable domain, completed using reference TRBV25-1 and TRBJ2-2, is EADIYQTPRYLVIGTGKKITLECSQTMGHDKMYWYQQDPGMELHLIHYSYGVNSTEKGDLSSESTVSRIRTEHFPLTLESARPSHTSQYLCASSESGQGATGELFFGEGSRLTVL.